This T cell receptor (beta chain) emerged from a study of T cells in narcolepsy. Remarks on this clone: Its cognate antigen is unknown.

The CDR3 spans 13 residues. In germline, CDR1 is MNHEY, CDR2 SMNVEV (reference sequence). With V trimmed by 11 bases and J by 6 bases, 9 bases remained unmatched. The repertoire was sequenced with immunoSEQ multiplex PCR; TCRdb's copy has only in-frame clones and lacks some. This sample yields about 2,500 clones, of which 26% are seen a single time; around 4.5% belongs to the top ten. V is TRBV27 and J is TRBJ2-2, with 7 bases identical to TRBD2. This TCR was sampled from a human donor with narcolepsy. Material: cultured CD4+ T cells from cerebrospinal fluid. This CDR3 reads CAWGGITAGELFF. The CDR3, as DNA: TGTGCCTGGGGGGGGATCACCGCCGGGGAGCTGTTTTTT.